The 8 T cell receptor beta chains reported below all come from one sample, sequenced in a study of blood T cell repertoires in COVID-19. Generated by immunoSEQ multiplex PCR, the TCRdb table keeps only in-frame clones and is missing some. The sample lists 190,000 or so clones; 87% were seen once. Sequencing was performed on peripheral blood. The receptor set was obtained from a woman aged 18-29 years who had recovered from COVID-19.

This sequence joins TRBV6-2 or TRBV6-3 and TRBJ2-7, with 10 nucleotides matching TRBD2. The CDR3 is made up of 16 amino acids. Germline lookup yields CDR1 MNHEY and CDR2 SVGEGT. Unmatched junction bases numbered 6, after V lost 0 bases and J lost 4 bases. CDR3 bases: TGTGCCAGCAGTTACTCTCCTAGCGGGAGTGTTTACGAGCAGTACGTC. Its translation: CASSYSPSGSVYEQYV.

This clone was observed a handful of times. This chain uses TRBV5-1 with TRBJ1-1; 7 bases are a match to TRBD1. Germline CDR1 SGHRS, CDR2 YFSETQ. The length of the CDR3 is 14 residues. V shed 2 bases, J shed 8 bases, and the junction held 9 bases outside the gene matches. The CDR3 here is CASSFSVTGREAFF. Written as DNA, the CDR3 is TGCGCCAGCAGCTTCAGTGTGACAGGGAGAGAAGCTTTCTTT.

In regard to this clone: Other DNA sequences in this specimen translate into the identical CDR3. CDR3 protein: CASSSGTGLNQPQHF. The CDR3 DNA sequence: TGTGCCAGCTCATCAGGGACAGGCCTCAATCAGCCCCAGCATTTT. J is TRBJ1-5 and V is TRBV18; 8 bases match TRBD1. CDR3 length equals 15 residues. The J segment lost 3 bases and the V segment lost 5 bases, leaving 6 bases of the junction unmatched. CDR1 is KGHSH and CDR2 is LQKENI in the germline V gene.

This chain connects TRBV21-1 to TRBJ2-7; the tabulated D call, TRBD2, remains unverified against the DNA. TRBV21-1 is reported as a pseudogene. This CDR3 is 14 amino acids long. The chain's CDR3 is CASSRGLASYEQYV. Written as DNA, the CDR3 is TGTGCCAGCAGCAGGGGACTAGCGAGCTACGAGCAGTACGTC.

The chain is built from TRBV12-3 or TRBV12-4 and TRBJ1-2; D is unclear. The CDR3 length is 12 residues. Trimming pared 1 base from V and 8 bases from J, leaving 8 bases between. The DNA for the CDR3 is TGTGCCAGCAGTTTAGGGGCCCCGGGCTACACCTTC. It encodes CASSLGAPGYTF.

This chain links TRBV29-1 with TRBJ1-2, with D perhaps matching TRBD1 (5 bases). Germline CDR1 is SQVTM and CDR2 is ANQGSEA. The germline V and J ends were trimmed by 1 base and 0 bases, with 15 bases remaining between them. This CDR3 spans 16 amino acids. CDR3 DNA: TGCAGCGTTGAAGGGCTTGGGGGACTGACTAACTATGGCTACACCTTC. Translated: CSVEGLGGLTNYGYTF.

V is TRBV21-1 and J is TRBJ2-3; TRBD2 is the table's D call and was not checked against the DNA. TRBV21-1 constitutes a pseudogene. The CDR3 length is 16 residues. The CDR3 spells CASSKGRERVPDTQYF. The CDR3 DNA reads TGTGCCAGCAGCAAAGGGAGGGAGAGGGTACCAGATACGCAGTATTTT.

This clone has just one count. This chain uses TRBV6-5 with TRBJ1-2; weak D call: TRBD1 (5 bases). The germline V gene has CDR1 MNHEY and CDR2 SVGAGI. Trimming took off 2 bases at V and 4 bases at J, with 11 bases between the two ends. This CDR3 is 14 amino acids long. Here the CDR3 DNA reads TGTGCCAGCAGTTACAACCAGGGTCCCTATGGCTACACCTTC. Protein sequence: CASSYNQGPYGYTF.